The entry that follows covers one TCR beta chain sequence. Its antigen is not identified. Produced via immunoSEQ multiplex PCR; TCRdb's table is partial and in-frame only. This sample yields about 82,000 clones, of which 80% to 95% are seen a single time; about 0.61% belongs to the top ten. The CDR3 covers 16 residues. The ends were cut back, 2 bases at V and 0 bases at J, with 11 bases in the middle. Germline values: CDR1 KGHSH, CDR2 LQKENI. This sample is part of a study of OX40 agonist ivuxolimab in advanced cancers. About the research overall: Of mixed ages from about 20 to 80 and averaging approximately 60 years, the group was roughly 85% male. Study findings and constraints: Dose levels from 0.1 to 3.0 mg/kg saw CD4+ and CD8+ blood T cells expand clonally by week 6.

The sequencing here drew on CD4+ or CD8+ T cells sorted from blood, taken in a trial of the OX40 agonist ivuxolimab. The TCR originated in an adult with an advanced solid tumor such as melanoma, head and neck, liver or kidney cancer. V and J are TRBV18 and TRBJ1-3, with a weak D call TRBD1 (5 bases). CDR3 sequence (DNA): TGTGCCAGCTCACCATATGAGACAGCCTCTGGAAACACCATATATTTT. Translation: CASSPYETASGNTIYF.